This T cell receptor (beta chain) was profiled in a study of blood T cell repertoires in COVID-19. Across the study: There were acute and convalescent COVID-19 samples, and they came from the United States, Italy and Spain.

J lost 2 bases, V lost 4 bases, and 6 bases had no gene match. CDR3 length equals 14 residues. The V gene's germline CDR1 is SGHRS and CDR2 YFSETQ. In the original workflow: From reference gene primer amplification, estimates of nucleated cell counts were derived. TCRdb keeps only in-frame clones here, not all; method: immunoSEQ multiplex PCR. D and trimming come from the DNA, and the V and J calls and clone size come from that table. Altogether 50,000 to 75,000 clones are present, 91% being singletons, with the ten largest covering approximately 8.1%. The receptor comes from a human donor in a cohort sampled during active COVID-19. Sequencing was carried out using peripheral blood. The chain couples TRBV5-1 to TRBJ2-7; the match to TRBD2 covers 7 bases. CDR3 in DNA: TGCGCCAGCAGCCAAGGGACTACTACCTACGAGCAGTACTTC. It translates to CASSQGTTTYEQYF.